The following is a T cell receptor beta chain sequence with its context. The antigen is not known. It was genomic DNA that served as the template for profiling TCR beta VDJ and CDR3. MiXCR, applied by TCRdb to the reads, yields one record per CDR3 protein. The repertoire has a few hundred thousand distinct CDR3 sequences, about a third of them found once; the top ten carry about 1.1%. The CDR3 totals 17 residues. Per germline, CDR1 SGHAT and CDR2 FQNNGV. V gave up 5 bases and J gave up 0 bases; unmatched junction bases: 10. The sample comes from a study of CD8+CD57+ T cells in acquired aplastic anemia. Overall study: On average, sorted CD4+ and CD8+ cells gave 3.2 ug of DNA. Whole-study findings and limits: The study identified twenty-nine CD8+ CDR3 sequences shared by patients and controls.

This chain links TRBV11-2 with TRBJ2-3; 8 bases agree with TRBD2. Sequencing input: sorted CD4+, CD8+, or CD8+CD57+ T cells (not recorded which) from PBMCs. The clonotype comes from a human donor in good health, serving as a control. CDR3 residues: CASSPWASGSSTDTQYF. The CDR3 bases are TGTGCCAGCAGCCCTTGGGCTAGCGGGTCTAGCACAGATACGCAGTATTTT.